This T cell receptor (beta chain) emerged from a study of a mutant IDH1 vaccine in newly diagnosed glioma. Study context: Initiation of the vaccine course occurred 4-6 weeks after radiotherapy alone, or alongside temozolomide cycles. Most patients had radiochemotherapy with temozolomide before enrollment; others had one alone. Overall study results and limits: Immune responses induced by vaccination arose in under 95% of the patients.

The CDR3 has 13 amino acids. Germline V lookup: CDR1 SGHRS, CDR2 YFSETQ. Trimming removed 4 bases from V and 2 bases from J, with 9 bases in between. In regard to this clone: Its antigen is currently unknown.

Using immunoSEQ multiplex PCR, the repertoire was profiled, and TCRdb retains in-frame clones only, with some absent. The repertoire includes some 10,000 clones, roughly 84% of them detected once, and over 4.5% sits in the top ten. The time point denotes: week 5, during vaccination. Every vaccine dose comprised 300 ug of mutant IDH1 20-mer peptide plus topical imiquimod. Every donor had a new WHO grade 3 or 4 astrocytoma that was IDH1-mutant, with loss of nuclear ATRX. The chain links TRBV5-1 to TRBJ1-2; D gene ambiguous. The TCR was taken from a woman in her 40s with glioma. Some clones in this sample may be carry-over from other donors' samples. Here the sequenced sample was PBMCs, taken from a glioma patient whose treatment included an IDH1 peptide vaccine. CDR3 region: CASSLGRNYGYTF. The CDR3 bases are TGCGCCAGCAGCCTCGGACGGAACTATGGCTACACCTTC.